This passage covers 16 T cell receptor beta chains from one sample sequenced in a study of blood T cell repertoires in COVID-19. The repertoire was sequenced with immunoSEQ multiplex PCR; TCRdb's copy has only in-frame clones and lacks some. The sample has 200,000 to 300,000 clones, 83% seen once. The sample consisted of peripheral blood. All receptors derive from a human donor in a cohort sampled during active COVID-19.

The chain links TRBV7-8 to TRBJ1-2; 12 bases align to TRBD1. Germline CDR1 is SGHVS and CDR2 is FQNEAQ. CDR3 length equals 15 residues. The V gene end was trimmed by 4 bases and the J gene end by 8 bases; junction bases not matched to a gene: 8. CDR3 sequence (DNA): TGTGCCAGCAGCTACCCGGGGACAGGGGGCGTCGGCTACACCTTC. This encodes CASSYPGTGGVGYTF. Supplemented by reference TRBV7-8 and TRBJ1-2, the full variable domain reads GAGVSQSPRYKVAKRGQDVALRCDPISGHVSLFWYQQALGQGPEFLTYFQNEAQLDKSGLPSDRFFAERPEGSVSTLKIQRTQQEDSAVYLCASSYPGTGGVGYTFGSGTRLTVV.

This chain links TRBV5-1 with TRBJ2-3, with a tentative D call TRBD1 (6 bases). CDR1 is SGHRS, CDR2 YFSETQ, per germline. The CDR3 is 15 amino acids. Trimming left V 0 bases short and J 5 bases short, with 13 bases between. This CDR3 reads CASSLVQGWGDTQYF. The CDR3 DNA follows: TGCGCCAGCAGCTTGGTGCAGGGGTGGGGAGATACGCAGTATTTT. The variable domain in full, completed from reference TRBV5-1 and TRBJ2-3, reads KAGVTQTPRYLIKTRGQQVTLSCSPISGHRSVSWYQQTPGQGLQFLFEYFSETQRNKGNFPGRFSGRQFSNSRSEMNVSTLELGDSALYLCASSLVQGWGDTQYFGPGTRLTVL.

The V gene is TRBV28, the J gene TRBJ2-5, with a possible D match to TRBD2 (6 bases). The CDR3 length is 16 residues. Germline CDR1 MDHEN, CDR2 SYDVKM. V was shortened by 5 bases and J by 5 bases, with 21 bases between the two germline ends. In DNA, the CDR3 is TGTGCCAGCAGTCCCCGGGGAGCCGGGGCGGGGGAGACCCAGTACTTC. It is translated as CASSPRGAGAGETQYF.

CDR3 nucleotides: TGTGCCAGCAGTTACTCTCTCGACAGATTCTACGAGCAGTACTTC. This encodes CASSYSLDRFYEQYF. The rearrangement joins TRBV6-2 or TRBV6-3 to TRBJ2-7, with a possible D match to TRBD1 (5 bases). The germline V and J ends were trimmed by 0 bases and 3 bases, with 12 bases remaining between them. Germline V CDR1 and CDR2: MNHEY, SVGEGT. The CDR3 has 15 amino acids.

The rearrangement links TRBV6-6 to TRBJ2-1; the D gene is possibly TRBD1 (6 bases). V dropped 5 bases and J dropped 3 bases, with 14 bases sitting between them. Per germline, CDR1 MNHNY and CDR2 SVGAGI (reference sequence). CDR3 length equals 15 residues. The CDR3 DNA sequence: TGTGCCAGCAGTGGCCGGGCAGGGGACTACAATGAGCAGTTCTTC. The encoded protein is CASSGRAGDYNEQFF.

The rearrangement uses TRBV24-1 and TRBJ2-3; possibly TRBD2 for D (6 bases). The germline V gene encodes CDR1 KGHDR and CDR2 SFDVKD. The CDR3 has 16 amino acids. V lost 6 bases and J lost 2, with 17 bases in between. This chain's CDR3 is CATSSSAPGVTDTQYF. DNA of the CDR3: TGTGCCACCAGTTCATCGGCCCCGGGGGTCACAGATACGCAGTATTTT.

The V gene is TRBV18, the J gene TRBJ2-5, with D uncertain. The V gene's germline CDR1 is KGHSH and CDR2 LQKENI. The CDR3 extends over 15 amino acids. V lost 3 bases and J lost 5, with 16 bases in between. CDR3 nucleotide sequence: TGTGCCAGCTCACCCATTGGGCCCCCCCCGGAGACCCAGTACTTC. It translates to CASSPIGPPPETQYF. Variable domain in full (rest from reference TRBV18 and TRBJ2-5): NAGVMQNPRHLVRRRGQEARLRCSPMKGHSHVYWYRQLPEEGLKFMVYLQKENIIDESGMPKERFSAEFPKEGPSILRIQQVVRGDSAAYFCASSPIGPPPETQYFGPGTRLLVL.

CDR3 DNA: TGTGCCAGCAGTTCGGCGGGCGGGAGTTACAATGAGCAGTTCTTC. Translation: CASSSAGGSYNEQFF. This chain connects TRBV28 to TRBJ2-1, with TRBD2 matching 7 bases. The CDR3 runs to 15 residues. Per germline, CDR1 MDHEN and CDR2 SYDVKM. V trimming: 4 bases; J trimming: 4 bases; junction bases outside the gene matches: 7.

The J gene is TRBJ1-5, the V gene TRBV15; 11 bases map to TRBD1. V lost 2 bases to trimming and J lost 7 bases; unmatched junction nucleotides: 4. This CDR3 contains 15 residues. Germline assignment: CDR1 LNHNV and CDR2 YYDKDF (reference sequence). The CDR3 DNA reads as TGTGCCACCAGCAGAACCGGGACAGGGGGACAGCCCCAGCATTTT. Translation gives CATSRTGTGGQPQHF.

This clone was counted a few times. This chain uses TRBV18 with TRBJ1-1, with 7 bases fitting TRBD1. In germline, CDR1 is KGHSH, CDR2 LQKENI. The CDR3 is made up of 14 amino acids. The V segment lost 1 base and the J segment 7 bases; nucleotides outside the gene matches: 6. The DNA for the CDR3 is TGTGCCAGCTCACCACGGTCAGGGGGTAGTGAAGCTTTCTTT. Protein sequence: CASSPRSGGSEAFF.

The CDR3 loop reads CASSSGVETQYF. The CDR3 bases are TGTGCCAGCAGTTCAGGGGTAGAGACCCAGTACTTC. The gene calls are TRBV28 and TRBJ2-5; possible D gene TRBD1, 6 bases. V was shortened by 4 bases and J by 4 bases, with 7 bases between the two germline ends. The length of the CDR3 is 12 residues. The germline V gene encodes CDR1 MDHEN and CDR2 SYDVKM.

The chain has TRBV10-3 and TRBJ1-2; D gene ambiguous. Germline CDR1 and CDR2: ENHRY and SYGVKD. V lost 7 bases and J lost 4, with 7 bases in between. The CDR3 contains 11 residues. The CDR3 protein is CAITGTYGYTF. Here the CDR3 DNA reads TGTGCCATCACTGGCACCTATGGCTACACCTTC.

CDR3 DNA: TGCGCCAGCAGCTTGGTCACAGGGAACAACTATGGCTACACCTTC. Protein: CASSLVTGNNYGYTF. This chain joins TRBV5-1 and TRBJ1-2; a weak D match, TRBD1 (6 bases). The CDR3 spans 15 residues. V was clipped by 0 bases and J by 2 bases, with 11 bases between them. CDR1 is SGHRS, CDR2 YFSETQ, per germline.

This rearrangement joins TRBV12-3 or TRBV12-4 to TRBJ1-1; D remains ambiguous. The CDR3 is 13 residues long. V was pared by 7 bases and J by 1 base, with 10 bases between. CDR3 protein: CASTLTPNTEAFF. CDR3 DNA: TGTGCCAGCACCCTCACACCGAACACTGAAGCTTTCTTT.

The CDR3 is CASSRLAGGDTDTQYF. DNA of the CDR3: TGTGCCAGCAGCCGACTAGCGGGGGGGGACACAGATACGCAGTATTTT. The V and J genes are TRBV4-2 and TRBJ2-3; 14 nucleotides match TRBD2. The germline CDR1 and CDR2 sequences are LGHNA and YNFKEQ. V shed 4 bases, J shed 2 bases, and the junction held 2 bases outside the gene matches. The length of the CDR3 is 16 residues.

The chain recombines TRBV6-6 with TRBJ1-2; 9 nucleotides match TRBD1. Germline V gene lookup returns CDR1 MNHNY and CDR2 SVGAGI (reference sequence). The J segment lost 8 bases and the V segment lost 6 bases, leaving 10 bases of the junction unmatched. CDR3 size: 14 residues. The DNA for the CDR3 is TGTGCCAGCAGAGACGGGACAGGGATGGTCGGCTACACCTTC. This translates into CASRDGTGMVGYTF.